The text below deals with one TCR beta chain. These data come from a study of blood T cell repertoires in COVID-19. The overall study: The origin of the acute and convalescent COVID-19 samples was the United States, Italy and Spain. Sources were T cells, B-cell-depleted T cells, or PBMCs; the material itself was cDNA or gDNA.

Germline V gene sequence: CDR1 SEHNR, CDR2 FQNEAQ (reference sequence). V gave up 1 base and J gave up 9 bases; unmatched junction bases: 9. The CDR3 extends over 15 amino acids. In the original processing: Cell counts per sample came from amplifying reference gene primers. Generated by immunoSEQ multiplex PCR, the TCRdb table keeps only in-frame clones and is missing some. That table is the source of V, J and clone size, and D and trimming were worked out from the DNA. The sample shows approximately 330,000 clones, 85% to 90% of them seen only once. The sample was peripheral blood. This chain uses TRBV7-9 with TRBJ2-1; 7 nucleotides match TRBD2. The source is a woman aged 45-59 years with active or convalescent COVID-19. The chain's CDR3 is CASSLGVLAAREQFF. DNA for the CDR3: TGTGCCAGCAGCTTAGGAGTTCTAGCGGCTCGTGAGCAGTTCTTC.